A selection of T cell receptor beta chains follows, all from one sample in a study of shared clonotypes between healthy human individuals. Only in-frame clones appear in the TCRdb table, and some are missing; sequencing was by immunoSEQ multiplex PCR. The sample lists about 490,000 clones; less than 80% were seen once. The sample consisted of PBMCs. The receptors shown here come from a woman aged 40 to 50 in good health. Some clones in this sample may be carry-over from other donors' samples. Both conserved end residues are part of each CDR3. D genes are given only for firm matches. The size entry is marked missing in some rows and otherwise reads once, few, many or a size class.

cdr3_aa: CAWSVGQGRTDTQYF; cdr3_nt: TGTGCCTGGAGTGTAGGGCAGGGGCGGACAGATACGCAGTATTTT; d_call: -; v_call: TRBV30; j_call: TRBJ2-3; clone_size: -
cdr3_aa: CASRKKGGQPQHF; cdr3_nt: TGTGCCAGCAGAAAAAAGGGTGGTCAGCCCCAGCATTTT; d_call: -; v_call: TRBV6-1; j_call: TRBJ1-5; clone_size: -
cdr3_aa: CASSRETGELFF; cdr3_nt: TGTGCCAGCAGCCGGGAGACCGGGGAGCTGTTTTTT; d_call: -; v_call: TRBV7-9; j_call: TRBJ2-2; clone_size: -
cdr3_aa: CASSFAGIHNEQFF; cdr3_nt: TGTGCCAGCAGCTTCGCGGGAATCCACAATGAGCAGTTCTTC; d_call: -; v_call: TRBV5-6; j_call: TRBJ2-1; clone_size: -
cdr3_aa: CAWSAFSEQFF; cdr3_nt: TGTGCCTGGAGTGCCTTTAGTGAGCAGTTCTTC; d_call: -; v_call: TRBV30; j_call: TRBJ2-1; clone_size: few
cdr3_aa: CASSVEALNEQFF; cdr3_nt: TGTGCCAGCAGCGTAGAAGCGCTAAACGAGCAGTTCTTC; d_call: -; v_call: TRBV9; j_call: TRBJ2-1; clone_size: few
cdr3_aa: CASSTGQGNEQYF; cdr3_nt: TGTGCCAGCAGCACCGGACAGGGGAACGAGCAGTACTTC; d_call: TRBD1; v_call: TRBV7-8; j_call: TRBJ2-7; clone_size: once
cdr3_aa: CASSPGYSYEQYF; cdr3_nt: TGTGCCAGCAGCCCTGGGTACTCCTACGAGCAGTACTTC; d_call: -; v_call: TRBV7-3; j_call: TRBJ2-7; clone_size: many
cdr3_aa: CAIRTGTGGTDTQYF; cdr3_nt: TGTGCCATCAGGACTGGGACTGGGGGCACAGATACGCAGTATTTT; d_call: -; v_call: TRBV10-3; j_call: TRBJ2-3; clone_size: -
cdr3_aa: CASSSTIYEQYF; cdr3_nt: TGTGCCAGCAGCTCAACTATCTACGAGCAGTACTTC; d_call: -; v_call: TRBV5-6; j_call: TRBJ2-7; clone_size: -
cdr3_aa: CASSLDGNYGYTF; cdr3_nt: TGTGCCAGCAGCTTAGACGGTAACTATGGCTACACCTTC; d_call: -; v_call: TRBV11-2; j_call: TRBJ1-2; clone_size: -
cdr3_aa: CASSRARGTGGYTF; cdr3_nt: TGTGCCAGCAGCCGAGCCCGGGGGACGGGTGGCTACACCTTC; d_call: -; v_call: TRBV14; j_call: TRBJ1-2; clone_size: -
cdr3_aa: CASTRQQTSSGNTIYF; cdr3_nt: TGTGCCAGTACCCGACAACAGACGAGCTCTGGAAACACCATATATTTT; d_call: -; v_call: TRBV19; j_call: TRBJ1-3; clone_size: -
cdr3_aa: CASSHHGTDTQYF; cdr3_nt: TGTGCCAGCAGCCACCACGGCACAGATACGCAGTATTTT; d_call: -; v_call: TRBV14; j_call: TRBJ2-3; clone_size: -
cdr3_aa: CASSPMGRNQETQYF; cdr3_nt: TGTGCCAGCTCACCGATGGGAAGAAACCAAGAGACCCAGTACTTC; d_call: -; v_call: TRBV18; j_call: TRBJ2-5; clone_size: -
cdr3_aa: CASTPPGGLRNTEAFF; cdr3_nt: TGTGCCAGCACCCCCCCGGGGGGACTTAGGAACACTGAAGCTTTCTTT; d_call: -; v_call: TRBV6-6; j_call: TRBJ1-1; clone_size: -